This TCR beta chain comes out of a study of human T cells and chemical hapten exposure. TCRdb ran MiXCR on the 5' RACE reads and lists one entry per CDR3 protein. The sample consists of over 70,000 distinct CDR3 sequences, less than 20% of them appearing once. Extraction of total RNA was performed on unfractionated whole blood. V gave up 2 bases and J gave up 3 bases, with 14 bases separating them. This CDR3 has 15 residues. Per the germline V gene, CDR1 is SGHTA and CDR2 is FQGNSA. The rearrangement joins TRBV7-2 to TRBJ2-7; D is perhaps TRBD2 (5 bases). This TCR was recovered from a female donor in good health. CDR3 region: CASSLSPGSIYEQYF. DNA of the CDR3: TGTGCCAGCAGCTTAAGTCCGGGATCCATCTACGAGCAGTACTTC.